The 14 T cell receptor beta chains below come from one sample, sequenced in a study of blood T cell repertoires in COVID-19. The assay was immunoSEQ multiplex PCR, and TCRdb's table has in-frame clones only and misses some. This sample has around 300,000 clones, with under 90% found just once. Sequenced sample: PBMCs or T cells enriched from blood (not recorded which). The receptor source for this set is a woman aged 30 to 39 who had recovered from COVID-19.

This sequence joins TRBV7-9 and TRBJ2-1, with 12 bases fitting TRBD2. Germline CDR1 reads SEHNR; CDR2 reads FQNEAQ (reference sequence). The J segment lost 9 bases and the V segment lost 2 bases, leaving 8 bases of the junction unmatched. The CDR3 sequence is 16 residues long. CDR3 DNA: TGTGCCAGCAGCTTACTAGCGGGGGGGGATCACGGTGAGCAGTTCTTC. This translates into CASSLLAGGDHGEQFF.

This chain connects TRBV5-1 to TRBJ1-6; D is uncertain. Germline CDR1 and CDR2: SGHRS and YFSETQ. V was clipped by 5 bases and J by 5 bases, with 11 bases between them. The CDR3 sequence is 14 residues long. The CDR3 protein is CASRSTSDNSPLHF. In DNA, the CDR3 is TGCGCCAGCAGATCGACATCGGATAATTCACCCCTCCACTTT.

The chain uses TRBV19 and TRBJ1-5; 7 bases agree with TRBD1. V was clipped by 3 bases and J by 1 base; unmatched bases: 6. This CDR3 has 16 amino acids. The V gene's germline CDR1 is LNHDA and CDR2 SQIVND (reference sequence). In nucleotides, the CDR3 is TGTGCCAGTAGTATCGACAGGGTCGGGAGCAATCAGCCCCAGCATTTT. Protein product: CASSIDRVGSNQPQHF.

This clone was seen a single time. Different DNA sequences within this sample yield the same CDR3. V and J are TRBV18 and TRBJ1-5; D not resolved. V lost 3 bases and J lost 4, with 7 bases in between. The CDR3 contains 13 residues. Germline CDR1 KGHSH, CDR2 LQKENI. The CDR3 loop reads CASSPTENQPQHF. CDR3 in DNA: TGTGCCAGCTCACCTACGGAGAATCAGCCCCAGCATTTT.

This chain joins TRBV28 and TRBJ1-3, with D uncertain. From germline, CDR1 is MDHEN and CDR2 SYDVKM. The CDR3 runs 13 residues. V gave up 6 bases and J gave up 4 bases, with 10 bases separating them. The CDR3 region is CASRTTGGNTIYF. The CDR3 DNA sequence: TGTGCCAGCAGGACGACGGGAGGAAACACCATATATTTT.

The rearrangement joins TRBV19 to TRBJ2-7; D is unresolved. The germline V gene encodes CDR1 LNHDA and CDR2 SQIVND (reference sequence). The CDR3 totals 14 residues. With 7 bases removed from V and 2 bases from J, the gap between germline ends came to 15 bases. CDR3 DNA: TGTGCCAGTACAGATTCCGATGGTCCCTACGAGCAGTACTTC. Amino acids: CASTDSDGPYEQYF.

This clone came up a few times. This chain connects TRBV19 to TRBJ2-2; 7 bases are shared with TRBD1. From germline, CDR1 is LNHDA and CDR2 SQIVND (reference sequence). The CDR3 extends over 13 amino acids. Trimming took 9 bases from V and 6 from J; bases not matched to a gene: 7. CDR3 sequence reads: CASSIGTAGELFF. CDR3 sequence (DNA): TGTGCCAGCTCGATAGGGACAGCCGGGGAGCTGTTTTTT.

This clone was counted a single time. This chain uses TRBV18 with TRBJ1-2, with a weak D call TRBD1 (6 bases). Trimming shortened V by 8 bases and J by 4 bases, and 14 bases separated the two germline ends. The germline gives CDR1 KGHSH, CDR2 LQKENI. CDR3 length: 13 residues. DNA for the CDR3: TGTGCCAGCGACGGGGGGGGCGGCTATGGCTACACCTTC. Protein product: CASDGGGGYGYTF. The complete variable domain, with remaining parts taken from reference TRBV18 and TRBJ1-2, reads NAGVMQNPRHLVRRRGQEARLRCSPMKGHSHVYWYRQLPEEGLKFMVYLQKENIIDESGMPKERFSAEFPKEGPSILRIQQVVRGDSAAYFCASDGGGGYGYTFGSGTRLTVV.

J is TRBJ1-3 and V is TRBV25-1, with a weak D call TRBD1 (6 bases). V shed 0 bases and J shed 4 bases, with 16 bases lying between them. The CDR3 extends over 17 amino acids. Germline V gene sequence: CDR1 MGHDK, CDR2 SYGVNS. The CDR3 loop is CASSEYIGGIRGNTIYF. The CDR3 region has the DNA TGTGCCAGCAGTGAATATATTGGGGGCATAAGGGGAAACACCATATATTTT.

Notes on this clone: One end of the junction is discordant with germline, which a read error may explain. In DNA, the CDR3 is TGTGCCAGCAGCAAAGAAGGGTGGCAGGTATCGGGACTAGGAAAGGCCTACGAGCAGTACTTC. Its protein is CASSKEGWQVSGLGKAYEQYF. This chain connects TRBV3-1 (or the pseudogene TRBV3-2) to TRBJ2-7; TRBD2 matches 8 bases. Germline V lookup: CDR1 LGHDT, CDR2 YNNKEL (reference sequence). This CDR3 contains 21 residues.

The J gene is TRBJ1-3, the V gene TRBV7-2; D is undetermined. Germline loops: CDR1 SGHTA, CDR2 FQGNSA. V was trimmed by 5 bases and J by 2 bases, leaving 16 bases between them. The CDR3 runs to 16 residues. The CDR3 nucleotides read TGTGCCAGCAGCCCCCAGATCACCGGGACTGGAAACACCATATATTTT. This encodes CASSPQITGTGNTIYF.

V usage is TRBV6-5 and J usage is TRBJ2-2; 7 bases fit TRBD2. CDR1 and CDR2 from the germline V gene are MNHEY and SVGAGI. With V trimmed by 5 bases and J by 9 bases, 12 bases remained unmatched. The CDR3 spans 15 residues. The CDR3 region is CASSPRAQGGWELFF. DNA of the CDR3: TGTGCCAGCAGTCCCCGGGCCCAGGGAGGGTGGGAGCTGTTTTTT.

This clone was detected a few times. The chain recombines TRBV11-2 with TRBJ2-3, with 7 bases that match TRBD2. This CDR3 contains 14 residues. V lost 6 bases and J lost 1; bases outside the gene matches: 4. CDR1 is SGHAT, CDR2 FQNNGV, per germline. This CDR3 reads CASRKRGRTDTQYF. The CDR3 DNA is TGTGCCAGCAGAAAGCGGGGACGCACAGATACGCAGTATTTT.

The CDR3 DNA follows: TGCGCCAGCAGCGGGGGTTGGACTAGCGGGAGGGCCTCCTACAATGAGCAGTTCTTC. This encodes CASSGGWTSGRASYNEQFF. The V call is TRBV5-1, the J call TRBJ2-1, with 15 positions matching TRBD2. The CDR3 covers 19 residues. V lost 4 bases, J lost 0 bases, and 8 bases stayed unmatched. CDR1 SGHRS and CDR2 YFSETQ come from the germline V gene.